One sample yielded the 32 T cell receptor beta chains listed below, sequenced in a study of breast tumors, draining lymph nodes, adjacent tissues. Using its own MiXCR run on the multiplex PCR reads, TCRdb lists one record per CDR3 protein. The data hold over 60,000 distinct CDR3 sequences, with about 40% observed a single time. What was sequenced was breast tumor tissue. These receptors all come from a female donor with breast cancer. Some clones in this sample may be carry-over from other donors' samples.

This clonotype was recorded many times. With a much larger clone just one base away, this may be a read error. The V and J genes are TRBV7-7 and TRBJ2-5; D remains unclear. This CDR3 region has 15 residues. The V gene's germline CDR1 is SSHAT and CDR2 FNYEAQ (reference sequence). The CDR3 spells CASSPRLGGQETQHF. CDR3 in DNA: TGTGCTAGCAGCCCGCGTTTGGGTGGTCAAGAGACCCAGCACTTC.

The sample holds many counts of this clonotype. The chain uses TRBV4-2 and TRBJ2-1; 7 bases line up with TRBD2. The CDR3 spans 16 residues. Trimming removed 0 bases from V and 4 bases from J; junction bases left unmatched: 6. CDR1 and CDR2 (germline): LGHNA, YNFKEQ. The CDR3 reads CASSQESGLVYNEQFF. The CDR3 nucleotides are TGTGCCAGCAGCCAAGAGTCAGGACTAGTATACAATGAGCAGTTCTTC.

This clonotype has more than one count but fewer than ten. This chain connects TRBV20-1 to TRBJ1-1, with 8 bases identical to TRBD1. Germline CDR1 and CDR2: DFQATT and SNEGSKA (reference sequence). This CDR3 is 17 amino acids long. V shed 2 bases, J shed 1 base, and the junction held 12 bases outside the gene matches. CDR3 coding DNA: TGCAGTGCTAGATGGGTCAGGGGGCGAGGGGGGAACACTGAAGCTTTCTTT. It translates to CSARWVRGRGGNTEAFF.

This clonotype was recorded many times. This chain uses TRBV7-2 with TRBJ2-1, with TRBD2 matching 9 bases. The junction had 12 bases not matched to a gene; V was cut back by 5 bases and J by 7 bases. CDR3 length: 16 amino acids. Germline loops: CDR1 SGHTA, CDR2 FQGNSA. The CDR3 DNA is TGTGCCAGCAGCGCAGGGGGTCTAGCGGGGAAAAATGAGCAGTTCTTC. This encodes CASSAGGLAGKNEQFF.

This clonotype has ten or more counts. The chain carries TRBV4-1 and TRBJ2-7; TRBD2 agrees at 7 bases. The CDR3 runs 16 residues. Germline CDR1 reads MGHRA; CDR2 reads YSYEKL. Trimming removed 1 base from V and 2 bases from J; junction bases left unmatched: 8. The CDR3 here is CASSQAPWGGTYEQYF. The CDR3 DNA follows: TGCGCCAGCAGCCAAGCCCCCTGGGGGGGAACCTACGAGCAGTACTTC.

This clonotype has ten or more counts. The CDR3 coding sequence is TGTGCCAGCAGTCCACCCCGGGGCCCGCAGTTCTTC. Protein: CASSPPRGPQFF. This rearrangement joins TRBV28 to TRBJ2-1, with D possibly being TRBD1 or TRBD2 (5 bases each). The CDR3 is 12 amino acids. Looked up from germline, CDR1 is MDHEN and CDR2 is SYDVKM. The ends were cut back, 5 bases at V and 12 bases at J, with 14 bases in the middle.

The chain employs TRBV19 and TRBJ1-6, with D possibly TRBD1 on 5 matching bases. In germline, CDR1 is LNHDA, CDR2 SQIVND (reference sequence). V was cut by 6 bases and J by 8 bases, with 14 bases left in between. The CDR3 contains 14 residues. The CDR3 loop reads CASRPQGDYSPLHF. The CDR3 DNA is TGTGCCAGTAGACCCCAAGGGGACTATTCACCCCTCCACTTT. Filled out from reference TRBV19 and TRBJ1-6, the complete variable domain reads DGGITQSPKYLFRKEGQNVTLSCEQNLNHDAMYWYRQDPGQGLRLIYYSQIVNDFQKGDIAEGYSVSREKKESFPLTVTSAQKNPTAFYLCASRPQGDYSPLHFGNGTRLTVT.

With respect to this clonotype: An end of the junction differs from the germline gene, which may be a read error. The rearrangement uses TRBV20-1 and TRBJ1-5; 7 nucleotides align to TRBD1. Germline V gene lookup returns CDR1 DFQATT and CDR2 SNEGSKA (reference sequence). The CDR3 consists of 14 residues. The CDR3 nucleotides are TGCAGTGCTATGGCAGGGGGACCCAATCAGCCTCAGCATTTT. Encoded protein: CSAMAGGPNQPQHF.

This clonotype was recorded at least ten times. V is TRBV20-1 and J is TRBJ2-1; D perhaps matches TRBD2 (6 bases). Per the germline V gene, CDR1 is DFQATT and CDR2 is SNEGSKA (reference sequence). This CDR3 is 13 amino acids long. Trimming removed 3 bases from V and 4 bases from J, with 10 bases in between. The CDR3 nucleotides read TGCAGTGCTAGCCGGGACTTGTACAATGAGCAGTTCTTC. Translation gives CSASRDLYNEQFF.

In its sample, this clonotype was seen many times. This chain's CDR3 is CASSLMDRPSGNTIYF. The CDR3 bases are TGTGCCAGCAGCTTGATGGACAGACCCTCTGGAAACACCATATATTTT. The genes are TRBV5-6 and TRBJ1-3, with a tentative D call TRBD1 (6 bases). Germline CDR1 and CDR2: SGHDT and YYEEEE. The CDR3 sequence is 16 residues long. Trimming took off 1 base at V and 0 bases at J, with 11 bases between the two ends.

Turning to this clonotype: One junction end does not reproduce the germline sequence, and a read error may be involved. This chain links TRBV9 with TRBJ1-2, with 7 bases lining up with TRBD1. Germline CDR1 reads SGDLS; CDR2 reads YYNGEE. The CDR3 has 16 amino acids. The CDR3, as DNA: TGTGCCAGCAGCGTAGAGGGGGCAGGCGCTAACTATGCCTACACCTTC. Amino acid sequence: CASSVEGAGANYAYTF.

This clonotype was counted many times. This chain uses TRBV12-3 or TRBV12-4 with TRBJ1-2, with a weak D call TRBD1 (5 bases). V lost 1 base and J 4 bases, leaving 13 bases between the germline ends. The CDR3 is made up of 15 amino acids. CDR3 residues: CASSLGDSLIYGYTF. The CDR3 DNA is TGTGCCAGCAGTTTAGGTGACAGCCTCATCTATGGCTACACCTTC.

Points on this clonotype: A much bigger clone sits one base away, suggesting this may be a read error. The CDR3 loop reads CASSPPPAHKETQYF. Written as DNA, the CDR3 is TGTGCCAGCTCACCACCCCCAGCGCATAAAGAGACCCAGTACTTC. The genes are TRBV18 and TRBJ2-5; D is undetermined. The CDR3 spans 15 residues. CDR1 and CDR2 (germline): KGHSH, LQKENI. The V and J ends lost 0 bases and 3 bases respectively, with 11 bases between them.

On this clonotype itself: A much larger clone sits a single nucleotide away, making a read error possible. The chain uses TRBV6-1 and TRBJ2-3; TRBD2 agrees at 7 bases. This CDR3 region has 15 residues. Germline V gives CDR1 MNHNS, CDR2 SASEGT. CDR3 loop: CASSDSGLSTATQYF. The CDR3 coding sequence is TGTGCCAGCAGTGATAGCGGGCTTAGCACAGCTACGCAGTATTTT.

This clonotype was picked up many times. The chain links TRBV13 to TRBJ1-2; possible D gene TRBD1, 5 bases. The V and J ends lost 5 bases and 6 bases respectively, with 13 bases between them. CDR3 length equals 13 residues. Germline V gives CDR1 PRHDT, CDR2 FYEKMQ (reference sequence). This CDR3 reads CASSRPGRDGYTF. CDR3 DNA: TGTGCCAGCAGCCGACCGGGACGGGATGGCTACACCTTC.

The rearrangement links TRBV29-1 to TRBJ2-3; D possibly uses TRBD1 or TRBD2 (7 bases each). Germline-derived CDR1 and CDR2 are SQVTM and ANQGSEA. Trimming stripped 4 bases from V and 0 bases from J, with 17 bases between. CDR3 length: 16 amino acids. The CDR3 sequence: CSVGQGAGSSTDTQYF. CDR3 coding DNA: TGCAGCGTTGGACAGGGAGCGGGATCTAGCACAGATACGCAGTATTTT.

This sequence joins TRBV19 and TRBJ2-2; a weak D match, TRBD2 (5 bases). Germline V gene sequence: CDR1 LNHDA, CDR2 SQIVND (reference sequence). The CDR3 has 14 residues. V gave up 2 bases and J gave up 4 bases, with 8 bases separating them. The CDR3 DNA reads TGTGCCAGTAGTATAAGGGCGGGCACCGGGGAGCTGTTTTTT. Translated, it gives CASSIRAGTGELFF.

Ten or more counts support this clonotype. Since a much larger clone is just one base distant, this may be a read error. The rearrangement joins TRBV11-3 to TRBJ2-1; tentative D call: TRBD1 (5 bases). The CDR3 is 18 residues long. In germline, CDR1 is SGHNT, CDR2 YENEEA. Between the trimmed V and J ends, which lost 2 bases and 0 bases, there was a span of 17 bases. The CDR3 bases are TGTGCCAGCAGCTTAAGGGGTCCAACGGAGAGCTCCTACAATGAGCAGTTCTTC. It is translated as CASSLRGPTESSYNEQFF.

The V call is TRBV7-3, the J call TRBJ2-7; D might be TRBD2 (6 bases). Trimming removed 0 bases from V and 7 bases from J, with 13 bases in between. The CDR3 length is 14 residues. Looked up from germline, CDR1 is SGHTA and CDR2 is FQGTGA. CDR3 residues: CASSLTSGGDEQYF. The CDR3, as DNA: TGTGCCAGCAGCTTAACTAGCGGAGGAGATGAGCAGTACTTC.

A word on this clonotype: It may be a read error: a sequence one base away is much more abundant. The chain uses TRBV20-1 and TRBJ1-1, with TRBD1 as a possible D gene (6 bases). The CDR3 extends over 15 amino acids. Looked up from germline, CDR1 is DFQATT and CDR2 is SNEGSKA (reference sequence). V was trimmed by 0 bases and J by 3 bases, leaving 14 bases between them. The CDR3 region has the DNA TGCAGTGCTAGAGATCGCCGGGGGCTGGACACTGAAGCTTTCTTT. This translates into CSARDRRGLDTEAFF.

This clonotype was counted at least ten times. CDR3 amino acids: CASSLGQHSYEQYF. The CDR3 DNA follows: TGTGCCAGCAGCCTCGGACAGCATTCCTACGAGCAGTACTTC. The chain joins TRBV11-3 to TRBJ2-7, with D perhaps matching TRBD1 (6 bases). From germline, CDR1 is SGHNT and CDR2 YENEEA. The CDR3 is 14 amino acids. Trimming cost V 5 bases and J 1 base, with 12 bases left between them.

The chain combines TRBV27 with TRBJ1-6; maybe TRBD1 (5 bases). Trimming pared 5 bases from V and 11 bases from J, leaving 22 bases between. The CDR3 is 16 residues long. Germline V gene lookup returns CDR1 MNHEY and CDR2 SMNVEV (reference sequence). This chain's CDR3 is CASSPTGQGGNPPLHF. DNA of the CDR3: TGTGCCAGCAGTCCGACCGGGCAGGGAGGGAATCCACCCCTCCACTTT.

This clonotype occurred many times. This rearrangement joins TRBV12-3 or TRBV12-4 to TRBJ2-2, with TRBD2 matching 9 bases. V shed 3 bases, J shed 2 bases, and the junction held 1 base outside the gene matches. This CDR3 spans 15 amino acids. CDR3 protein: CASSFSGRNTGELFF. The DNA for the CDR3 is TGTGCCAGCAGTTTTAGCGGGAGAAACACCGGGGAGCTGTTTTTT.

This clonotype was seen repeatedly, ten times or more. The chain couples TRBV12-3 or TRBV12-4 to TRBJ2-5; D gene uncertain. The CDR3 has 14 residues. Between the trimmed V and J ends, which lost 3 bases and 5 bases, there was a span of 13 bases. The CDR3 DNA sequence: TGTGCCAGCAGTTTGCGAGTCCTGAGGGAGACCCAGTACTTC. The encoded protein is CASSLRVLRETQYF.

With regard to this clonotype: A clone one base away is much larger, so this may be a read error. The chain employs TRBV3-1 and TRBJ2-1; no definite D call. Per the germline V gene, CDR1 is LGHDT and CDR2 is YNNKEL (reference sequence). CDR3 length: 12 amino acids. V was cut by 2 bases and J by 10 bases, with 9 bases left in between. As DNA, the CDR3 is TGTGCCAGCAGCCAATCCCCCGGCGAGCAGTTCTTC. Its protein is CASSQSPGEQFF.

The CDR3 bases are TGTGCCAGCAGCTCGGGACAGGGGGGTTCTGAAGCTTTCTTT. The encoded protein is CASSSGQGGSEAFF. The chain couples TRBV7-2 to TRBJ1-1; 11 bases are a match to TRBD1. Germline values: CDR1 SGHTA, CDR2 FQGNSA. This CDR3 comprises 14 residues. Unmatched junction bases numbered 4, after V lost 4 bases and J lost 6 bases.

This clonotype was counted a few times. The chain links TRBV12-3 or TRBV12-4 to TRBJ1-1; TRBD1 aligns across 11 bases. This CDR3 is built from 15 residues. The trim removed 5 bases at V and 2 bases at J, leaving 4 bases unmatched. CDR3 protein: CASSPGTGGNTEAFF. The DNA for the CDR3 is TGTGCCAGCAGTCCCGGGACAGGGGGTAACACTGAAGCTTTCTTT.

The V gene is TRBV12-3 or TRBV12-4, the J gene TRBJ1-3; D unclear. This CDR3 contains 15 residues. With 8 bases removed from V and 8 bases from J, the gap between germline ends came to 22 bases. The CDR3 region has the DNA TGTGCCAGCTCACGACCATTAGAGGTAAAGGACACCATATATTTT. Translation gives CASSRPLEVKDTIYF.

This clonotype was seen ten or more times. At one end the junction does not follow the germline gene, possibly because of a read error. V and J are TRBV2 and TRBJ2-1; TRBD2 agrees at 8 bases. The germline V gene encodes CDR1 SNHLY and CDR2 FYNNEI. The CDR3 contains 15 residues. Written as DNA, the CDR3 is TGTGCCAGCAGAGAAGGTAGCGGGAAAGGGAATGAGCAGTTCTTC. This translates into CASREGSGKGNEQFF.

The table lists this clonotype with many counts. The genes are TRBV7-9 and TRBJ1-5, with D maybe TRBD1 (5 bases). The CDR3 spans 16 residues. V was trimmed by 5 bases and J by 4 bases, leaving 18 bases between them. CDR1 is SEHNR, CDR2 FQNEAQ, per germline (reference sequence). CDR3: CASSTRGTIGNQPQHF. CDR3 in DNA: TGTGCCAGCAGCACTAGAGGGACTATTGGGAATCAGCCCCAGCATTTT.

Many counts were recorded for this clonotype. The genes are TRBV7-3 and TRBJ2-7; 8 bases are shared with TRBD2. Germline CDR1 SGHTA, CDR2 FQGTGA. The CDR3 is 15 residues long. J lost 0 bases, V lost 5 bases, and 6 bases had no gene match. As DNA, the CDR3 is TGTGCCAGCAGCCCGGGGGGGACCCGCTCCTACGAGCAGTACTTC. Encoded protein: CASSPGGTRSYEQYF.

This clonotype occurred a few times. Given a much more abundant clone one base away, this may be a read error. J is TRBJ2-2 and V is TRBV9; 8 bases are a match to TRBD1. CDR1 and CDR2 (germline): SGDLS, YYNGEE. CDR3 length: 15 residues. CDR3 nucleotides: TGTGCCAGCAGTCGAAGGACAGGGAACACCGGGGAGCCGTTTTTT. It codes for CASSRRTGNTGEPFF.